This passage covers 9 T cell receptor beta chains from one sample sequenced in a study of human T cells and chemical hapten exposure. Time point meaning: patch test 1, 2 weeks after DPC sensitization. This sample's treatment: therapeutic diphenylcyclopropenone sensitization with weekly scalp DPC. One entry per CDR3 protein results from TCRdb running MiXCR on the RACE reads. The sample contains under 450,000 distinct CDR3 sequences, nearly 5% of which appear only once. Sequenced material: whole blood, taken in connection with sensitization to the hapten diphenylcyclopropenone (DPC). The receptors were gathered from a woman between 50 and 59 years old with alopecia areata. Some clones in this sample may be carry-over from other donors' samples.

Comments on this clonotype: This may be a read error: a much more frequent sequence differs by one nucleotide. This chain links TRBV5-4 with TRBJ2-7, with D possibly being TRBD2 (5 bases). Germline lookup yields CDR1 SGHNT and CDR2 YYREEE (reference sequence). The CDR3 extends over 14 amino acids. The CDR3 nucleotides read TGTGCCAGCAGCTTTTACGGGGATTTCTACGAGCTGTACTTC. Protein sequence: CASSFYGDFYELYF.

This clonotype was detected ten times or more. The V gene is TRBV4-3, the J gene TRBJ2-4; weak D call: TRBD1 (5 bases). V was trimmed by 1 base and J by 5 bases, leaving 12 bases between them. The CDR3 spans 15 residues. Germline CDR1 is LGHNA and CDR2 is YSLEER. The CDR3 region has the DNA TGCGCCAGCAGCCAAGCGCAGGGCCGCGAAAACATTCAGTACTTC. The encoded protein is CASSQAQGRENIQYF.

This clonotype has a count of ten or more. V gene TRBV10-3 combines with J gene TRBJ2-3; D remains ambiguous. Trimming removed 6 bases from V and 0 bases from J, with 1 base in between. The CDR3 runs to 11 residues. In germline, CDR1 is ENHRY, CDR2 SYGVKD. As DNA, the CDR3 is TGTGCCATCAGGAGCACAGATACGCAGTATTTT. Protein product: CAIRSTDTQYF.

On this clonotype itself: Possible read error: a much larger clone is one base away. The chain has TRBV20-1 and TRBJ2-7; perhaps TRBD1 as D (6 bases). Trimming stripped 5 bases from V and 2 bases from J, with 10 bases between. The CDR3 runs 12 residues. The V gene's germline CDR1 is DFQATT and CDR2 SNEGSKA (reference sequence). The CDR3 sequence: CSAGGQAYEQYF. DNA for the CDR3: TGCAGTGCTGGGGGCCAGGCCTACGAGCAGTACTTC.

V and J are TRBV20-1 and TRBJ2-7, with 7 nucleotides matching TRBD2. The junction had 7 bases not matched to a gene; V was cut back by 3 bases and J by 2 bases. There are 14 residues in the CDR3. CDR1 and CDR2 from the germline V gene are DFQATT and SNEGSKA (reference sequence). The CDR3 DNA follows: TGCAGTGCTAGTGCGGGCGGGAGAACCTACGAGCAGTACTTC. Translating gives CSASAGGRTYEQYF.

This clonotype was counted many times. V is TRBV7-9 and J is TRBJ2-1; 10 positions match TRBD2. Germline CDR1 reads SEHNR; CDR2 reads FQNEAQ (reference sequence). V lost 3 bases and J lost 4; bases outside the gene matches: 0. The CDR3 has 14 amino acids. CDR3 loop: CASSFSGGYNEQFF. DNA for the CDR3: TGTGCCAGCAGCTTTAGCGGGGGGTACAATGAGCAGTTCTTC.

The rearrangement links TRBV6-5 to TRBJ2-1, with 12 bases matching TRBD2. The CDR3 consists of 15 residues. V lost 4 bases and J lost 9; bases outside the gene matches: 7. Looked up from germline, CDR1 is MNHEY and CDR2 is SVGAGI. CDR3 DNA sequence: TGTGCCAGCAGTTTACTAGCGGGAGGCGAGTTTGAGCAGTTCTTC. Amino acid sequence: CASSLLAGGEFEQFF.

This clonotype was counted at least ten times. V is TRBV7-2 and J is TRBJ1-5; maybe TRBD1 (6 bases). Germline-derived CDR1 and CDR2 are SGHTA and FQGNSA. V was cut by 4 bases and J by 5 bases, with 15 bases left in between. The length of the CDR3 is 15 residues. The CDR3 DNA follows: TGTGCCAGCAGCTCCCGCCCGGGACAAGATCAGCCCCAGCATTTT. Its translation: CASSSRPGQDQPQHF. Together with reference TRBV7-2 and TRBJ1-5, the CDR3 gives the full variable domain: GAGVSQSPSNKVTEKGKDVELRCDPISGHTALYWYRQSLGQGLEFLIYFQGNSAPDKSGLPSDRFSAERTGGSVSTLTIQRTQQEDSAVYLCASSSRPGQDQPQHFGDGTRLSIL.

The table lists this clonotype with a count of one. This sequence joins TRBV4-1 and TRBJ2-2, with unresolved D. V lost 5 bases, J lost 7 bases, and 17 bases lay in between. Looked up from germline, CDR1 is MGHRA and CDR2 is YSYEKL. The CDR3 has 15 amino acids. The CDR3 DNA reads TGCGCCAGCAGCGAAAGTGGCCCGGAGCGCGGGGAGCTGTTTTTT. Amino acids: CASSESGPERGELFF.